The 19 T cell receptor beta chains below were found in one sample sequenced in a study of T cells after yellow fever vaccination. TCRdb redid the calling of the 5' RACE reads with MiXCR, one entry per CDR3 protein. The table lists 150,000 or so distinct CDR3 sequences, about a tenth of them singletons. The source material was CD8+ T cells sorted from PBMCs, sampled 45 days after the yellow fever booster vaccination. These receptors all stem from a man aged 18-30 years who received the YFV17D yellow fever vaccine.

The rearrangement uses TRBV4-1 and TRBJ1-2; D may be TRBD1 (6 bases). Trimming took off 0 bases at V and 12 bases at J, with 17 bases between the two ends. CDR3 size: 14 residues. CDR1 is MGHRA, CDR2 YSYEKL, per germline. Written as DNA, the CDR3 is TGCGCCAGCAGCCAAGATGTGGCAGGGGAGGAGAACACCTTC. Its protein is CASSQDVAGEENTF.

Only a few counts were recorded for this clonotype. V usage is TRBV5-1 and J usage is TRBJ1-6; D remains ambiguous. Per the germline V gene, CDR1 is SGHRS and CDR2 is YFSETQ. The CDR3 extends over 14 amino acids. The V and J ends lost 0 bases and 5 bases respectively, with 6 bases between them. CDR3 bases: TGCGCCAGCAGCTTGGGACTAGATAATTCACCCCTCCACTTT. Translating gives CASSLGLDNSPLHF.

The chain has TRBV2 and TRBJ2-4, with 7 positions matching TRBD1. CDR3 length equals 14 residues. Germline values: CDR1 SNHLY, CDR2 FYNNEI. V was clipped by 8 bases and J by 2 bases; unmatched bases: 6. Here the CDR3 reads CASSGQNTKNIQYF. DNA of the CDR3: TGTGCCAGCTCGGGACAGAATACCAAAAACATTCAGTACTTC.

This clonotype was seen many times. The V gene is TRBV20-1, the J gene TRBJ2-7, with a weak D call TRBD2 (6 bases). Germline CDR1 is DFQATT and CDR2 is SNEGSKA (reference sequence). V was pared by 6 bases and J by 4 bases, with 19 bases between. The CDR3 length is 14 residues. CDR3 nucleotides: TGCAGTGCGACTAGGACCGACCACCGATACGAGCAGTACGTC. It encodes CSATRTDHRYEQYV.

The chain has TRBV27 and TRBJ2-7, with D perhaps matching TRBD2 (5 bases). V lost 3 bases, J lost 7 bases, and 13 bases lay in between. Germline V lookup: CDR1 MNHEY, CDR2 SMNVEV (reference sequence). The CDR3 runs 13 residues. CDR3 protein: CASSFSRTGEQYF. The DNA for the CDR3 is TGTGCCAGCAGTTTCTCGAGGACTGGGGAGCAGTACTTC.

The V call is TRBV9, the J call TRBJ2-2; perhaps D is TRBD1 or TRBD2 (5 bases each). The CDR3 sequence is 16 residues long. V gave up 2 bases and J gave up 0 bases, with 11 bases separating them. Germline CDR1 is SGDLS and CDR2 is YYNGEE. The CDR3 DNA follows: TGTGCCAGCAGCGTCAGAGGGACGGCGAACACCGGGGAGCTGTTTTTT. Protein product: CASSVRGTANTGELFF.

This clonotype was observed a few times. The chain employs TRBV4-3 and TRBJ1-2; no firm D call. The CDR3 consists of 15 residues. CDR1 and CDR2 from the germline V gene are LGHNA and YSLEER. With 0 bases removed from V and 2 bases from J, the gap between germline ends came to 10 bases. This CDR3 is CASSQDRAGNYGYTF. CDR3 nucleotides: TGCGCCAGCAGCCAAGATAGGGCGGGAAACTATGGCTACACCTTC.

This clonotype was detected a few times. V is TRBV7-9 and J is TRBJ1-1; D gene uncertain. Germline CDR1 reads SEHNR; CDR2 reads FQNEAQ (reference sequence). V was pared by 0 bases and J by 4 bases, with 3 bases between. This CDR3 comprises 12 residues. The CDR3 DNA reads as TGTGCCAGCAGCTTAGCCCTCACTGAAGCTTTCTTT. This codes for CASSLALTEAFF.

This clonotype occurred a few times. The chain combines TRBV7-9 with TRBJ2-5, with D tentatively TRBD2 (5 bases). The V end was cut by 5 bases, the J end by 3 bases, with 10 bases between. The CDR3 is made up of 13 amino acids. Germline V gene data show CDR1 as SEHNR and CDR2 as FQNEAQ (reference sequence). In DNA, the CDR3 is TGTGCCAGCAGCCCCCGGGATGAAGAGACCCAGTACTTC. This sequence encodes CASSPRDEETQYF.

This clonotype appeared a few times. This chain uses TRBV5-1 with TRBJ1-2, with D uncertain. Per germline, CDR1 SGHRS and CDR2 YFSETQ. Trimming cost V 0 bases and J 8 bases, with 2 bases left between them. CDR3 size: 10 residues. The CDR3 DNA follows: TGCGCCAGCAGCTTGGAGGGCTACACCTTC. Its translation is CASSLEGYTF.

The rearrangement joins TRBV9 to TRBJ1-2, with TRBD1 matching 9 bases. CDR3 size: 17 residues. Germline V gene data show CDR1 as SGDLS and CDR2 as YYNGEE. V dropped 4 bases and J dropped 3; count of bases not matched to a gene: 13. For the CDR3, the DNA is TGTGCCAGCAGCCCAACGATGGAACAGGGGGCTTACTATGGCTACACCTTC. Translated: CASSPTMEQGAYYGYTF. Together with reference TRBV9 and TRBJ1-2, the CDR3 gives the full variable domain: DSGVTQTPKHLITATGQRVTLRCSPRSGDLSVYWYQQSLDQGLQFLIQYYNGEERAKGNILERFSAQQFPDLHSELNLSSLELGDSALYFCASSPTMEQGAYYGYTFGSGTRLTVV.

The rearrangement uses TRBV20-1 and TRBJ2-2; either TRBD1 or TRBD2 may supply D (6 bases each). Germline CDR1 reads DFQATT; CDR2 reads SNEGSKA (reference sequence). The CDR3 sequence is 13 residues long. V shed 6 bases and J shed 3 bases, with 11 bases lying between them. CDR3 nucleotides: TGCAGTGCGGGGGCTAGCGACACCGGGGAGCTGTTTTTT. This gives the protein CSAGASDTGELFF.

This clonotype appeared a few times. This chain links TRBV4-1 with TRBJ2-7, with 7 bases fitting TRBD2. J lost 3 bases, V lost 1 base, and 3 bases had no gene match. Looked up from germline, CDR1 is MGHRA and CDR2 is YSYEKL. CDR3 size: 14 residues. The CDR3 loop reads CASSQVAGDYEQYF. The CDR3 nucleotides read TGCGCCAGCAGCCAAGTTGCGGGGGACTACGAGCAGTACTTC.

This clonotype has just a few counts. The CDR3 region has the DNA TGTGCCAGCAGCTTAGGCTACGGAGCCTACGAGCAGTACTTC. It codes for CASSLGYGAYEQYF. The V call is TRBV7-9, the J call TRBJ2-7; D uncertain. V was cut by 1 base and J by 2 bases, with 9 bases left in between. Germline V CDR1 and CDR2: SEHNR, FQNEAQ (reference sequence). The CDR3 has 14 residues. Using reference TRBV7-9 and TRBJ2-7 for the parts outside the CDR3, the full variable domain is DTGVSQNPRHKITKRGQNVTFRCDPISEHNRLYWYRQTLGQGPEFLTYFQNEAQLEKSRLLSDRFSAERPKGSFSTLEIQRTEQGDSAMYLCASSLGYGAYEQYFGPGTRLTVT.

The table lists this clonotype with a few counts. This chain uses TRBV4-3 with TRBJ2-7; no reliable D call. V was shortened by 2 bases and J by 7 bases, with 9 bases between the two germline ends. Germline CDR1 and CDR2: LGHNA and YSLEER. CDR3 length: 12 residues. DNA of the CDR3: TGCGCCAGCAGCCAATATTGTAGGGAGCAGTACGTC. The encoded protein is CASSQYCREQYV.

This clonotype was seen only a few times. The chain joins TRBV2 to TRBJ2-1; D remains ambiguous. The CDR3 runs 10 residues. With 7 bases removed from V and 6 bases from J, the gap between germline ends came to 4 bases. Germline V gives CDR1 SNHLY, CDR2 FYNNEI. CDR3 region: CASTTNEQFF. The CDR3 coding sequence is TGTGCCAGCACTACCAATGAGCAGTTCTTC.

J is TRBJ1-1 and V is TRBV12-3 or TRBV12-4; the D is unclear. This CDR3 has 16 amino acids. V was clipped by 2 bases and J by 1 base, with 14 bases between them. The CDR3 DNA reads TGTGCCAGCAGTTTATATGCGGGTCGCCCGAACACTGAAGCTTTCTTT. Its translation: CASSLYAGRPNTEAFF.

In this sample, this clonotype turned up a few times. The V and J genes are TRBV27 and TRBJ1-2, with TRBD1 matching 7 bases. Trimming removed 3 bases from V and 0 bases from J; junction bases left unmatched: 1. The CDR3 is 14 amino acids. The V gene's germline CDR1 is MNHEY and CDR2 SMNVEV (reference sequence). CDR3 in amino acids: CASSFGTANYGYTF. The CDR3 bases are TGTGCCAGCAGTTTTGGGACAGCTAACTATGGCTACACCTTC.

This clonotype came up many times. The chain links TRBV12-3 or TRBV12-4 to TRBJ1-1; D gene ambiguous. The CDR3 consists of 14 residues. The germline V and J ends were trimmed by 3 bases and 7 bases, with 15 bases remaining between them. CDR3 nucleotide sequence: TGTGCCAGCAGTTTGTCCTCAGTAGAGGGTGAAGCTTTCTTT. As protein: CASSLSSVEGEAFF.